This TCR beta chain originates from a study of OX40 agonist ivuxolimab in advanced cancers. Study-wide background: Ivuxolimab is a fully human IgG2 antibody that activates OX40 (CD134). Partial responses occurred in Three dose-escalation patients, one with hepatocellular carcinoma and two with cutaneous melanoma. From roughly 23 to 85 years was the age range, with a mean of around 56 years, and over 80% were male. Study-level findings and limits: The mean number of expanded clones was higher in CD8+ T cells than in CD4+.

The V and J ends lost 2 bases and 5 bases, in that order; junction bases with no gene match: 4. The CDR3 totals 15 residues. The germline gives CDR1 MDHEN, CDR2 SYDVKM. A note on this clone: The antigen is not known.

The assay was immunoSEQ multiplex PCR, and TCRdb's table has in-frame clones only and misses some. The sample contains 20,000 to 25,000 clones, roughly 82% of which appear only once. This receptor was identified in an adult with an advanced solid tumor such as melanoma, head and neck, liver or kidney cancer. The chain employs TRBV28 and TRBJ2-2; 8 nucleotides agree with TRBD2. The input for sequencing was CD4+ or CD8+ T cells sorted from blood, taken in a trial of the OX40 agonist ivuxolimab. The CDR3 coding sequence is TGTGCCAGCAGTTTAAGCGGGAGTGGGACCGGGGAGCTGTTTTTT. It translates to CASSLSGSGTGELFF.